The entry that follows covers one TCR beta chain sequence. This sample stems from a study of blood T cell repertoires in COVID-19. Study-wide context: COVID-19 samples from acute and convalescent phases originated in the United States, Italy and Spain. Sample material is recorded as cDNA or gDNA derived from T cells, B-cell-depleted T cells, or PBMCs.

CDR1 is MDHEN, CDR2 SYDVKM, per germline. With V trimmed by 4 bases and J by 4 bases, 9 bases remained unmatched. This CDR3 has 16 amino acids. In the original analysis: Estimation of nucleated cell counts relied on the amplification of reference gene primers. Clones were sequenced by immunoSEQ multiplex PCR, and TCRdb holds only the in-frame ones, with some missing. V and J calls and clone size are given by that table; D and trimming were obtained from the DNA. Counted here are about 180,000 clones, approximately 87% occurring once; the ten biggest clones make up approximately 18%. Seattle participants joined during active infection and were tracked over time.

V gene TRBV28 combines with J gene TRBJ2-7; 11 bases are shared with TRBD2. Sequencing was carried out using peripheral blood. This clonotype was obtained from a person aged 65 to 79 with COVID-19, enrolled during active disease. This CDR3 is CASSYGTSGTPYEQYF. CDR3 bases: TGTGCCAGCAGTTACGGGACTAGCGGCACCCCTTACGAGCAGTACTTC.